The 23 T cell receptor beta chains given below trace back to one sample, sequenced in a study of Ad26.COV2.S vaccination and SARS-CoV-2 variants. This sample's treatment: about 20 received Ad26.COV2.S at low or high dose, single or two shots; several received placebo; per-sample allocation not given. Day 63 after the first vaccine or placebo injection was the time point for sampling. Clones were sequenced by immunoSEQ multiplex PCR, and TCRdb holds only the in-frame ones, with some missing. Of fewer than 600,000 clones in the sample, roughly 87% were seen once. This sample comprised peripheral blood, obtained in a trial of Ad26.COV2.S vaccine versus placebo. The receptor set was obtained from a person between 18 and 65 years old who received the Ad26.COV2.S COVID-19 vaccine or a placebo.

This chain uses TRBV27 with TRBJ2-3; D uncertain. This CDR3 contains 13 residues. With 5 bases removed from V and 2 bases from J, the gap between germline ends came to 8 bases. Germline V gives CDR1 MNHEY, CDR2 SMNVEV (reference sequence). CDR3: CASSRTHTDTQYF. DNA of the CDR3: TGTGCCAGCAGTAGGACGCACACAGATACGCAGTATTTT.

Worth noting for this clone: Other DNA sequences in this sample translate to the same CDR3. The V and J genes are TRBV5-1 and TRBJ1-1, with D possibly TRBD1 on 5 matching bases. The length of the CDR3 is 13 residues. Germline V CDR1 and CDR2: SGHRS, YFSETQ. Trimming left V 0 bases short and J 6 bases short, with 9 bases between. This CDR3 reads CASSLGQTSEAFF. The CDR3 nucleotides are TGCGCCAGCAGCTTGGGACAGACCTCTGAAGCTTTCTTT.

The chain couples TRBV10-3 to TRBJ2-1; 7 bases match TRBD2. CDR1 is ENHRY, CDR2 SYGVKD, per germline. V was clipped by 5 bases and J by 5 bases; unmatched bases: 6. CDR3 size: 14 residues. The CDR3 is CAISLLAENNEQFF. CDR3 in DNA: TGTGCCATCAGTCTTCTAGCGGAGAACAATGAGCAGTTCTTC.

The chain is built from TRBV7-8 and TRBJ2-3; possibly TRBD1 or TRBD2 for D (5 bases each). Germline V lookup: CDR1 SGHVS, CDR2 FQNEAQ. This CDR3 contains 12 residues. V lost 5 bases and J 10 bases, leaving 13 bases between the germline ends. The CDR3 reads CASSPGTPPQYF. In nucleotides, the CDR3 is TGTGCCAGCAGCCCCGGGACGCCACCGCAGTATTTT.

The V call is TRBV15, the J call TRBJ2-1; no clear D. Germline CDR1 reads LNHNV; CDR2 reads YYDKDF (reference sequence). The CDR3 runs to 14 residues. With 5 bases removed from V and 5 bases from J, the gap between germline ends came to 13 bases. The CDR3 DNA reads as TGTGCCACCAGCCCGTGGGCGGCTAACAATGAGCAGTTCTTC. Encoded protein: CATSPWAANNEQFF.

The rearrangement uses TRBV14 and TRBJ2-1; 10 positions agree with TRBD2. The germline V gene has CDR1 SGHDN and CDR2 FVKESK. The CDR3 covers 17 residues. J gave up 0 bases and V 1 base, and 3 bases lay outside the gene matches. The chain's CDR3 is CASSQVASGSSYNEQFF. In nucleotides, the CDR3 is TGTGCCAGCAGCCAAGTTGCTAGCGGGAGCTCCTACAATGAGCAGTTCTTC.

The chain couples TRBV7-6 to TRBJ2-1; 8 bases are a match to TRBD2. The ends lost 1 base at V and 5 bases at J; junction bases unmatched: 4. Germline V gene sequence: CDR1 SGHVS, CDR2 FNYEAQ. The CDR3 is 15 residues long. The CDR3 DNA sequence: TGTGCCAGCAGCTTAGATGCGGGAGGCCACAATGAGCAGTTCTTC. Translation gives CASSLDAGGHNEQFF.

A single count supports this clone. The gene calls are TRBV7-3 and TRBJ2-2; 7 bases are shared with TRBD1. There are 14 residues in the CDR3. Germline-derived CDR1 and CDR2 are SGHTA and FQGTGA. The V and J ends lost 5 bases and 5 bases, in that order; junction bases with no gene match: 5. CDR3 nucleotide sequence: TGTGCCAGCAGCCCCCCGGACAGGACCGGGGAGCTGTTTTTT. Translated: CASSPPDRTGELFF.

V gene TRBV6-1 combines with J gene TRBJ1-6, with TRBD1 identical over 7 bases. The CDR3 contains 15 residues. Per the germline V gene, CDR1 is MNHNS and CDR2 is SASEGT. Trimming removed 3 bases from V and 7 bases from J; junction bases left unmatched: 6. The CDR3 loop is CASSERGTENSPLHF. CDR3 DNA: TGTGCCAGCAGTGAGCGGGGGACAGAAAATTCACCCCTCCACTTT.

The chain combines TRBV6-5 with TRBJ1-2, with a possible D match to TRBD1 (5 bases). The ends were cut back, 0 bases at V and 7 bases at J, with 15 bases in the middle. There are 15 residues in the CDR3. Germline CDR1 reads MNHEY; CDR2 reads SVGAGI. The CDR3 region has the DNA TGTGCCAGCAGTTACTCGATGGGACGCGGGGGTGGCTACACCTTC. This codes for CASSYSMGRGGGYTF.

The chain recombines TRBV18 with TRBJ2-2; D remains unclear. This CDR3 is built from 13 residues. Trimming pared 2 bases from V and 3 bases from J, leaving 4 bases between. Per germline, CDR1 KGHSH and CDR2 LQKENI. The CDR3 coding sequence is TGTGCCAGCTCACCAATCGACACCGGGGAGCTGTTTTTT. This gives the protein CASSPIDTGELFF.

CDR3: CASSIRSFSVMGNTIYF. The CDR3 DNA follows: TGTGCCAGTAGTATAAGAAGTTTTTCAGTCATGGGAAACACCATATATTTT. This sequence joins TRBV19 and TRBJ1-3, with unresolved D. V was shortened by 2 bases and J by 4 bases, with 18 bases between the two germline ends. The length of the CDR3 is 17 residues. Germline V CDR1 and CDR2: LNHDA, SQIVND (reference sequence).

The chain joins TRBV5-1 to TRBJ2-1, with 7 bases lining up with TRBD1. CDR1 is SGHRS, CDR2 YFSETQ, per germline. CDR3 length: 16 amino acids. The trim removed 4 bases at V and 2 bases at J, leaving 9 bases unmatched. In nucleotides, the CDR3 is TGCGCCAGCAGCCAACAACAGGGGATTACCTACAATGAGCAGTTCTTC. It encodes CASSQQQGITYNEQFF. The full variable domain, rest sourced from reference TRBV5-1 and TRBJ2-1, is KAGVTQTPRYLIKTRGQQVTLSCSPISGHRSVSWYQQTPGQGLQFLFEYFSETQRNKGNFPGRFSGRQFSNSRSEMNVSTLELGDSALYLCASSQQQGITYNEQFFGPGTRLTVL.

Regarding this clone: It is unclear where the CDR3 begins or ends on the DNA, so no DNA is shown, and the CDR3 is as TCRdb lists it. The V gene is TRBV12-3 or TRBV12-4, the J gene TRBJ2-1; the table's D gene call, TRBD2, was not cross checked with the DNA. The CDR3 length is 13 residues, termini included. CDR3 sequence: CASKFGTGTSEFF.

This clone came up once. The chain joins TRBV4-2 to TRBJ1-2; TRBD1 matches at 7 bases. This CDR3 has 15 amino acids. Germline V gives CDR1 LGHNA, CDR2 YNFKEQ. J was trimmed by 7 bases and V by 0 bases; bases with no gene match: 8. The CDR3 nucleotides read TGTGCCAGCAGCCAAGAAGCGAGACAGGGCGGTGGCTACACCTTC. Protein sequence: CASSQEARQGGGYTF.

V gene TRBV7-2 combines with J gene TRBJ1-4; D gene unclear. V dropped 1 base and J dropped 3 bases, with 6 bases sitting between them. Germline values: CDR1 SGHTA, CDR2 FQGNSA. This CDR3 spans 14 amino acids. Written as DNA, the CDR3 is TGTGCCAGCAGCTTAGGGGGAGCTAATGAAAAACTGTTTTTT. Its translation: CASSLGGANEKLFF.

This sequence joins TRBV28 and TRBJ1-4; a possible D gene is TRBD1 (6 bases). Germline loops: CDR1 MDHEN, CDR2 SYDVKM. The germline V and J ends were trimmed by 4 bases and 0 bases, with 12 bases remaining between them. The length of the CDR3 is 16 residues. This CDR3 is CASSSGQTATNEKLFF. In nucleotides, the CDR3 is TGTGCCAGCAGTTCCGGACAGACTGCAACTAATGAAAAACTGTTTTTT.

This clone was found a few times. The V call is TRBV5-1, the J call TRBJ2-7, with TRBD1 as a possible D gene (7 bases). V gave up 3 bases and J gave up 3 bases, with 19 bases separating them. Per germline, CDR1 SGHRS and CDR2 YFSETQ. CDR3 length: 16 amino acids. In DNA, the CDR3 is TGCGCCAGCAGCTACAAAGGGACAGTGGAGGGCTACGAGCAGTACTTC. Amino acids: CASSYKGTVEGYEQYF.

J is TRBJ2-7 and V is TRBV12-3 or TRBV12-4; TRBD2 is a possible D gene (6 bases). The CDR3 is 13 residues long. V was cut by 5 bases and J by 3 bases, with 11 bases left in between. The CDR3 region has the DNA TGTGCCAGCAGTGCCGGGGGTTTCTACGAGCAGTACTTC. It is translated as CASSAGGFYEQYF.

This sequence joins TRBV15 and TRBJ2-7; 9 nucleotides align to TRBD2. The ends lost 6 bases at V and 3 bases at J; junction bases unmatched: 3. This CDR3 comprises 13 residues. CDR1 is LNHNV, CDR2 YYDKDF, per germline (reference sequence). The CDR3 here is CATRFSGSYEQYF. CDR3 DNA sequence: TGTGCCACCAGGTTTAGCGGGAGCTACGAGCAGTACTTC.

This chain uses TRBV6-5 with TRBJ1-1; D is uncertain. Germline V lookup: CDR1 MNHEY, CDR2 SVGAGI. This CDR3 spans 15 amino acids. The V gene lost 0 bases and the J gene lost 0 bases, with 8 bases spanning the gap. In DNA form, the CDR3 reads TGTGCCAGCAGTTACTCTTGGGATTTGAACACTGAAGCTTTCTTT. This encodes CASSYSWDLNTEAFF.

CDR3 amino acids: CASSLDSRQGTQYF. In DNA, the CDR3 is TGCGCCAGCAGCTTGGATTCGAGGCAGGGGACCCAGTACTTC. The chain is built from TRBV5-1 and TRBJ2-5, with a weak D call TRBD1 (5 bases). The germline V and J ends were trimmed by 0 bases and 7 bases, with 13 bases remaining between them. The germline V gene encodes CDR1 SGHRS and CDR2 YFSETQ. This CDR3 is built from 14 residues.

The CDR3 DNA sequence: TGTGCCAGCTCACCCCCGACAGTAGATACGCAGTATTTT. Translating gives CASSPPTVDTQYF. The chain joins TRBV18 to TRBJ2-3; possibly TRBD1 for D (5 bases). V gave up 3 bases and J gave up 5 bases, with 9 bases separating them. This CDR3 has 13 residues. Germline V gives CDR1 KGHSH, CDR2 LQKENI. Full variable domain (outside the CDR3, taken from reference TRBV18 and TRBJ2-3): NAGVMQNPRHLVRRRGQEARLRCSPMKGHSHVYWYRQLPEEGLKFMVYLQKENIIDESGMPKERFSAEFPKEGPSILRIQQVVRGDSAAYFCASSPPTVDTQYFGPGTRLTVL.